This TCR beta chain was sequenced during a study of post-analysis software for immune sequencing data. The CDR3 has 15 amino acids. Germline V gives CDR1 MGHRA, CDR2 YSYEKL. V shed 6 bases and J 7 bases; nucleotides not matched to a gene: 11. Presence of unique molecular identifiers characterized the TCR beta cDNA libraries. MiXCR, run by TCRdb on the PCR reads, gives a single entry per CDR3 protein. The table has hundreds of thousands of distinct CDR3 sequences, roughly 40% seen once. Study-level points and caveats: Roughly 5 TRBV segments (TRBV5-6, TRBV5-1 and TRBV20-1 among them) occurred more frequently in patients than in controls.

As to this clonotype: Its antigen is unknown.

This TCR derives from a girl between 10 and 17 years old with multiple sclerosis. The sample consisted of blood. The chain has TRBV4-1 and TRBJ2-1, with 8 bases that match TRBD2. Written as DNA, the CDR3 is TGCGCCAGCAGTCTTAGCGGGGCGTTCGGGAATGAGCAGTTCTTC. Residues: CASSLSGAFGNEQFF.